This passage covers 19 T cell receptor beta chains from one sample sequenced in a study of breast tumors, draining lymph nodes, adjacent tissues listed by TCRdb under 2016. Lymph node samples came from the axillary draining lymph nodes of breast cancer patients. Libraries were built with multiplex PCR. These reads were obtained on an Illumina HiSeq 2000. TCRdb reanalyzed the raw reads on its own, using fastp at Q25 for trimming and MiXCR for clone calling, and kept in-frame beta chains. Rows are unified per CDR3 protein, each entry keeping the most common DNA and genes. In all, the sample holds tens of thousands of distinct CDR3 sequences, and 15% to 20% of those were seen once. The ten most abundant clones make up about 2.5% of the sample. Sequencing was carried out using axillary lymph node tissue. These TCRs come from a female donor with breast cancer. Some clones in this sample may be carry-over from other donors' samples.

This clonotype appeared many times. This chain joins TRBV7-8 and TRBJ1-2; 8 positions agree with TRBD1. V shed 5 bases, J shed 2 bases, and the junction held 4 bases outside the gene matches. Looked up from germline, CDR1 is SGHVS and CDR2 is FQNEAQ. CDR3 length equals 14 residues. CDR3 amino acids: CASSGGTGNYGYTF. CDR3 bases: TGTGCCAGCAGCGGTGGGACAGGAAACTATGGCTACACCTTC.

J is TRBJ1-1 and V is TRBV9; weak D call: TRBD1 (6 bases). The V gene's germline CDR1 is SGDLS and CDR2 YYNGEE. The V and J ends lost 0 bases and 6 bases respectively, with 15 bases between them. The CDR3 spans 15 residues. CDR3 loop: CASSVGPRGGAEAFF. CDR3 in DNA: TGTGCCAGCAGCGTAGGACCCAGGGGAGGTGCTGAAGCTTTCTTT.

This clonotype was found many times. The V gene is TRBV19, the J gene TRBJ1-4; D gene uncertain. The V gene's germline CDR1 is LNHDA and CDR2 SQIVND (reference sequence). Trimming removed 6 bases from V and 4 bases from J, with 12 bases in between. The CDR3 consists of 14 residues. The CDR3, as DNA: TGTGCCAGTAGCAGCCCCGGAGGTAATGAAAAACTGTTTTTT. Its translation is CASSSPGGNEKLFF.

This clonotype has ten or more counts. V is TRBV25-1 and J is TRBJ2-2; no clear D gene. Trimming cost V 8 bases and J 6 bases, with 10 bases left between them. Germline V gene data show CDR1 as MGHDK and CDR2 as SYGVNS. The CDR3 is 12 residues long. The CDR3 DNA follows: TGTGCCAGCGGTATTGGGGCCGGGGAGCTGTTTTTT. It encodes CASGIGAGELFF.

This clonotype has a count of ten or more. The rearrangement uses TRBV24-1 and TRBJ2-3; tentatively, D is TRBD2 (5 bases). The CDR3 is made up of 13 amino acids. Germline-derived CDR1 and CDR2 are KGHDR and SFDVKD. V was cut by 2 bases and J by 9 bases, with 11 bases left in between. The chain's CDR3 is CATSDSFRGTQYF. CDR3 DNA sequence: TGTGCCACCAGTGATTCCTTCCGGGGAACGCAGTATTTT.

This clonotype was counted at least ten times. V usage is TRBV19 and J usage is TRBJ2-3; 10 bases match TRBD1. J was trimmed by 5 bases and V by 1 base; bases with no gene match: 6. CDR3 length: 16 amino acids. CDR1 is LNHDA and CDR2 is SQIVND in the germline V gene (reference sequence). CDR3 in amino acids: CASSIGDRGRGDTQYF. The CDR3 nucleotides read TGTGCCAGTAGTATAGGGGACAGGGGAAGGGGAGATACGCAGTATTTT.

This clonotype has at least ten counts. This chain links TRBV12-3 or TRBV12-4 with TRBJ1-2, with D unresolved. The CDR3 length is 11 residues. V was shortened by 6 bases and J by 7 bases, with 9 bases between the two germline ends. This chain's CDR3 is CASSRAGGYTF. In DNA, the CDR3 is TGTGCCAGCAGCCGGGCGGGTGGCTACACCTTC.

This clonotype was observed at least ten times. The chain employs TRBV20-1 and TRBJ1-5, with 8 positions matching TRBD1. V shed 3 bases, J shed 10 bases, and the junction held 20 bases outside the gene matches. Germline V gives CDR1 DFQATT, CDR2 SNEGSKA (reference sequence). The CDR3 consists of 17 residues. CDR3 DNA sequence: TGCAGTGCTAGTGGGGGTGTTCTGCGACAGGGGAGTTCCCCCCAGCATTTT. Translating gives CSASGGVLRQGSSPQHF.

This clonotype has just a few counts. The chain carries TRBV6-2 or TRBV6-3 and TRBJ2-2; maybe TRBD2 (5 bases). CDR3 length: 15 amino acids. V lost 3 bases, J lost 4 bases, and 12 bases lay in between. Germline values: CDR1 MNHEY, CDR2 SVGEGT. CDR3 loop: CASSYQDYATGELFF. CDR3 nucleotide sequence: TGTGCCAGCAGTTATCAAGACTACGCCACCGGGGAGCTGTTTTTT.

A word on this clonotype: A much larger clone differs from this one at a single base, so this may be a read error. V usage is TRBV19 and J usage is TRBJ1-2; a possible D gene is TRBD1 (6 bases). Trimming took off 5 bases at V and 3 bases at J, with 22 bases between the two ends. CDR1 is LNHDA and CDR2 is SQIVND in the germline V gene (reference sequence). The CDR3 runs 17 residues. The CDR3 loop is CASSPKAGTWGDYGYTF. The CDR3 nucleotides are TGTGCCAGTAGTCCCAAGGCCGGGACATGGGGCGACTATGGCTACACCTTC.

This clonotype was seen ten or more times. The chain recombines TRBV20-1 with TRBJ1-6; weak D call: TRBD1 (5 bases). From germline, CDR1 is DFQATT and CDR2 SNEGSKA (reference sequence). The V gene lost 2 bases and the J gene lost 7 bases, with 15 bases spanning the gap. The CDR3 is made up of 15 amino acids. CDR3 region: CSARPTGPQNSPLHF. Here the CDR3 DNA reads TGCAGTGCTAGACCAACGGGACCCCAGAATTCACCCCTCCACTTT.

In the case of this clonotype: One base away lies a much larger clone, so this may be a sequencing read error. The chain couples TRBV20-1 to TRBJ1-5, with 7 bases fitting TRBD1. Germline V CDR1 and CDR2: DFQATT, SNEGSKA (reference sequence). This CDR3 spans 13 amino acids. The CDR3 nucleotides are TGCGGTGCTGGACAGGTTCCCGATCAGCCCCAGCATTTT. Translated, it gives CGAGQVPDQPQHF.

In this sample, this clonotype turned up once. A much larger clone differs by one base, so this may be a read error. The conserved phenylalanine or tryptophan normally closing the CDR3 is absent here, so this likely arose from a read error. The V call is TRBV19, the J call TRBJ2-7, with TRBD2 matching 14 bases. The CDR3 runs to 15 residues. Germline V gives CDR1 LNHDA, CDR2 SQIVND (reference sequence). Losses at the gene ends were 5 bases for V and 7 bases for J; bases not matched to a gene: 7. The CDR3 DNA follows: TGTGCCAGTAGTCCGGGACTAGCGGGAGTTGGAGAGCAGTACCTC. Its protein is CASSPGLAGVGEQYL.

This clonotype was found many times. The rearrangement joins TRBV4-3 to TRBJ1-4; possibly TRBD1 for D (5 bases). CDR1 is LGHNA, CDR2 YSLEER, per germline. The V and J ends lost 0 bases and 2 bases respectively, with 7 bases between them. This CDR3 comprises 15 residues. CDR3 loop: CASSQEGGTNEKLFF. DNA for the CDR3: TGCGCCAGCAGCCAAGAGGGGGGGACTAATGAAAAACTGTTTTTT.

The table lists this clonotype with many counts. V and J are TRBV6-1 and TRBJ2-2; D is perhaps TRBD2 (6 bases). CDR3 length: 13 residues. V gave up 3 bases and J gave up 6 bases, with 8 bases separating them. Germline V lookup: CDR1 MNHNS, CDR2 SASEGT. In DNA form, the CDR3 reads TGTGCCAGCAGTGAGGCGGGGCCCGGGGAGCTGTTTTTT. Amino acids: CASSEAGPGELFF.

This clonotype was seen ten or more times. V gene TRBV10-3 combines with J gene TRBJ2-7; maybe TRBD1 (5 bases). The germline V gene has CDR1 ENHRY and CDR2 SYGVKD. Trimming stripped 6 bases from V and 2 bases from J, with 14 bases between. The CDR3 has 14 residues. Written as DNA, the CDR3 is TGTGCCATCAGAAACCAGGGTGGGGCCTACGAGCAGTACTTC. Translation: CAIRNQGGAYEQYF.

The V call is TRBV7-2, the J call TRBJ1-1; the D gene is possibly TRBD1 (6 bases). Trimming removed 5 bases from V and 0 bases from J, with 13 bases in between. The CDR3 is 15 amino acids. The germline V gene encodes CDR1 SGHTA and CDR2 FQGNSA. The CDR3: CASSKDRTMNTEAFF. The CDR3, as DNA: TGTGCCAGCAGCAAAGACAGGACTATGAACACTGAAGCTTTCTTT.

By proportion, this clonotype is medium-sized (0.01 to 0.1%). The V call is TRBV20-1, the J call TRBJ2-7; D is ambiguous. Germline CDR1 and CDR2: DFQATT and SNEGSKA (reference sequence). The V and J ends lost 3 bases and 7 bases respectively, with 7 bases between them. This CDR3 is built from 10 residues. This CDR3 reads CSASSVEQYF. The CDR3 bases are TGCAGTGCTAGTTCTGTTGAGCAGTACTTC.

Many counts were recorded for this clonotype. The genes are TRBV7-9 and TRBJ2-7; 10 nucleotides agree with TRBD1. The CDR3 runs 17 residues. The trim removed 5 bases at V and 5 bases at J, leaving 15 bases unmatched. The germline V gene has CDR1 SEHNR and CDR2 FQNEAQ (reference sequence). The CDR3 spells CASSRWAAGTGDNEQYF. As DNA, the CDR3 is TGTGCCAGCAGCCGGTGGGCGGCCGGGACAGGGGACAACGAGCAGTACTTC.